This is a list of T cell receptor beta chains from one sample in a study of cytomegalovirus exposure and HLA in healthy donors. TCRdb's table, derived via immunoSEQ multiplex PCR, lists solely in-frame clones and lacks some. Of fewer than 200,000 clones listed, about 71% were seen once; the top ten hold 2.5% to 3%. Sequenced sample: PBMCs. The receptors derive from a woman aged 25 to 45 in good health and CMV-seronegative. Both conserved end residues are part of each CDR3. The D gene is left open where the match is weak. Clone sizes are given selectively: once, few, many, or a class where the clone is expanded.

clone size	J gene	V gene	D gene	CDR3 DNA	CDR3 protein
.	TRBJ2-5	TRBV11-2	TRBD2	TGTGCCAGCAGCACGTGGACTAGCGGGGCGCGTGAGACCCAGTACTTC	CASSTWTSGARETQYF
.	TRBJ1-4	TRBV4-1	.	TGCGCCAGCAGCCAGGATGATACAGCACCTAATGAAAAACTGTTTTTT	CASSQDDTAPNEKLFF
.	TRBJ2-5	TRBV7-7	TRBD2	TGTGCTAGCAGCAAGGGACTAGCGGAAAAAGAGACCCAGTACTTC	CASSKGLAEKETQYF
.	TRBJ2-2	TRBV14	.	TGTGCCAGCACGGCTCTATCGGGGACCGGGGAGCTGTTTTTT	CASTALSGTGELFF
.	TRBJ2-4	TRBV7-9	.	TGTGCCAGCAGCACAAGCTTGGGTATGGCGGGAAACATTCAGTACTTC	CASSTSLGMAGNIQYF
.	TRBJ2-2	TRBV14	.	TGTGCCAGCAGCGAGTCGAACACCGGGGAGCTGTTTTTT	CASSESNTGELFF
.	TRBJ1-6	TRBV6-1	.	TGTGCCAGCAGTGTAGAAGGGGGTGGTTCACCCCTCCACTTT	CASSVEGGGSPLHF
.	TRBJ2-1	TRBV6-1	.	TGTGCCAGCAGGTTCCGGGGAAACAATGAGCAGTTCTTC	CASRFRGNNEQFF
.	TRBJ1-6	TRBV10-3	.	TGTGCCATCAGCGGACAGAATAATTCACCCCTCCACTTT	CAISGQNNSPLHF
.	TRBJ1-1	TRBV7-9	TRBD1	TGTGCCAGCAGCTTTGGTTTGGTCAGGGGGGAAGGTACTGAAGCTTTCTTT	CASSFGLVRGEGTEAFF
.	TRBJ1-2	TRBV28	TRBD1	TGTGCCAGCATCGATAGGCGGGGACAGGAGGCCTATGGCTACACCTTC	CASIDRRGQEAYGYTF
.	TRBJ1-6	TRBV18	.	TGTGCCAGCTCACCCCCGGGGGGTGGTTCACCCCTCCACTTT	CASSPPGGGSPLHF
few	TRBJ1-3	TRBV7-9	TRBD1	TGTGCCAGCAGCCTCCGGGACAGAGGAAACACCATATATTTT	CASSLRDRGNTIYF
.	TRBJ1-5	TRBV5-1	.	TGCGCCAGCAGTTGGGCCGAAGGTCAGCCCCAGCATTTT	CASSWAEGQPQHF
.	TRBJ1-5	TRBV6-1	.	TGTGCCAGCAGTGAAGGGGGAAGCGGTCAGCCCCAGCATTTT	CASSEGGSGQPQHF
.	TRBJ2-3	TRBV7-2	TRBD2	TGTGCCAGCTCGCGGGAGGTAGATACGCAGTATTTT	CASSREVDTQYF
.	TRBJ1-6	TRBV5-6	.	TGTGCCAGCAGCTCCCCAAGGAGTAAGTCACCCCTCCACTTT	CASSSPRSKSPLHF
.	TRBJ1-5	TRBV5-1	.	TGCGCCAGCAGCTCAGGGGATGGCAATCAGCCCCAGCATTTT	CASSSGDGNQPQHF
.	TRBJ1-4	TRBV4-2	TRBD1	TGTGCCAGCAGCCAAGAACCAGGGGGACGGGAAAAACTGTTTTTT	CASSQEPGGREKLFF
.	TRBJ2-7	TRBV4-2	TRBD1	TGTGCCAGCAGCCATCGGACAGGCCAGAGCTCCTACGAGCAGTACTTC	CASSHRTGQSSYEQYF
few	TRBJ1-6	TRBV6-1	TRBD1	TGTGCCAGCAGTGCTGGGACAGGGTATAATTCACCCCTCCACTTT	CASSAGTGYNSPLHF
.	TRBJ2-1	TRBV28	.	TGTGCCAGCAGTTTACTCGGGAGCTCCTACAATGAGCAGTTCTTC	CASSLLGSSYNEQFF
.	TRBJ2-1	TRBV11-3	TRBD1	TGTGCCAGCAGCCCGACAGGGGGCGGGAGCTTGTCATACAATGAGCAGTTCTTC	CASSPTGGGSLSYNEQFF
.	TRBJ1-4	TRBV25-1	.	TGTGCCAGCAGTCTTTACTCAACTAATGAAAAACTGTTTTTT	CASSLYSTNEKLFF
.	TRBJ2-7	TRBV7-2	.	TGTGCCAGCAGCTCCTCCGGAGGGTACGAGCAGTACTTC	CASSSSGGYEQYF
.	TRBJ2-3	TRBV7-3	TRBD2	TGTGCCAGCAGCCCCGGGGAGGGAGAGGCTGCTACGCAGTATTTT	CASSPGEGEAATQYF
.	TRBJ2-7	TRBV5-6	.	TGTGCCAGCAGCTTGTATACGACGGGACTTTCCTACGAGCAGTACTTC	CASSLYTTGLSYEQYF
.	TRBJ2-3	TRBV7-9	.	TGTGCCAGCAGCTCCTGGGGGGGCACAGATACGCAGTATTTT	CASSSWGGTDTQYF
.	TRBJ2-7	TRBV5-1	.	TGCGCCAGCAGAGGGGATCAATGGGACTACGAGCAGTACTTC	CASRGDQWDYEQYF
.	TRBJ2-1	TRBV18	TRBD2	TGTGCCAGCTCAGTTGCGGGAGCATTTAACAATGAGCAGTTCTTC	CASSVAGAFNNEQFF
.	TRBJ1-4	TRBV5-6	.	TGTGCCAGCAGCTTGGCCGCGGGGTTGGATGAAAAACTGTTTTTT	CASSLAAGLDEKLFF